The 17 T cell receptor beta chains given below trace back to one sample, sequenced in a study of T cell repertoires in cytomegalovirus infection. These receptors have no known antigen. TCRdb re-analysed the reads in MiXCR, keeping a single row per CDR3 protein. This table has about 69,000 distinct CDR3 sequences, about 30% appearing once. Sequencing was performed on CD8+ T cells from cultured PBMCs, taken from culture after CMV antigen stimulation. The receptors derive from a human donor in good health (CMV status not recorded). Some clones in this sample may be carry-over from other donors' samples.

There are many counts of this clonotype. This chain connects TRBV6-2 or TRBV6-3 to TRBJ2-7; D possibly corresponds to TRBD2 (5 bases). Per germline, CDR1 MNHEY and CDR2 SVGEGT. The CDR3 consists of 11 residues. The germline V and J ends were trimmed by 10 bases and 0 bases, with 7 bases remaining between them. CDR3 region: CATGSSYEQYF. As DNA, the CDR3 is TGTGCCACGGGGAGCTCCTACGAGCAGTACTTC.

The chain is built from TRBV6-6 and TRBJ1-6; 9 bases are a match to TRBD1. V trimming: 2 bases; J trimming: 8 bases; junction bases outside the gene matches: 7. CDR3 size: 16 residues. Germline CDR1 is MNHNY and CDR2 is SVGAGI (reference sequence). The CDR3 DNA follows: TGTGCCAGCAGTTACCCCGGACAGGGGATAGATTCACCCCTCCACTTT. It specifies CASSYPGQGIDSPLHF.

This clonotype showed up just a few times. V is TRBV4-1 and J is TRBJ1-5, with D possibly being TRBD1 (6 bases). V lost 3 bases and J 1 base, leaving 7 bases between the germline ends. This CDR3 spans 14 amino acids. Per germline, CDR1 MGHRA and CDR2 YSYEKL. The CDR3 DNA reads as TGCGCCAGCAGCCAGGACAGAAGCAATCAGCCCCAGCATTTT. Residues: CASSQDRSNQPQHF.

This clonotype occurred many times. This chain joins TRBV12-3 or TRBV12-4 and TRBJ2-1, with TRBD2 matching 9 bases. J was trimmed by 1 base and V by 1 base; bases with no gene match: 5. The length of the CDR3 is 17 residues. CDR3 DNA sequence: TGTGCCAGCAGTTTAGGGGTTAGCGGGAGTTCCTACAATGAGCAGTTCTTC. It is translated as CASSLGVSGSSYNEQFF.

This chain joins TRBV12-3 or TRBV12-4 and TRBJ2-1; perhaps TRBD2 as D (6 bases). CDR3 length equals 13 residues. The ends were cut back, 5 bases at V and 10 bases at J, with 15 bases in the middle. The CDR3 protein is CASSLPTRGEQFF. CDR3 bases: TGTGCCAGCAGTCTACCGACCCGGGGGGAGCAGTTCTTC.

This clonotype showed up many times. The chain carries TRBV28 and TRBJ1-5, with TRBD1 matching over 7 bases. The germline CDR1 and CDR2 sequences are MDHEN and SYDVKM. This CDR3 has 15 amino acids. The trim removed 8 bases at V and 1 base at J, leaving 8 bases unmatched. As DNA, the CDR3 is TGTGCCAGCGTACAGGGGTGGGAAAGCAATCAGCCCCAGCATTTT. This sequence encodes CASVQGWESNQPQHF.

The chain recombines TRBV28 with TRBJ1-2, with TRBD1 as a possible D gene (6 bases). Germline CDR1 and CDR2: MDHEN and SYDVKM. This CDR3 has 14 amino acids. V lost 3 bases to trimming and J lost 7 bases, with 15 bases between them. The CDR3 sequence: CASSLPSGTSGYTF. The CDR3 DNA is TGTGCCAGCAGTTTGCCTTCCGGGACATCTGGCTACACCTTC.

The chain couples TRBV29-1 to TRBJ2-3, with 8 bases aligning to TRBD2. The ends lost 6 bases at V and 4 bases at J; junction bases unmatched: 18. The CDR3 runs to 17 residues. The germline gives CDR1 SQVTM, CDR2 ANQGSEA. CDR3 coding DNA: TGCAGCGTACGAGTCGGTCTTTGGCGGGGGGAGGCAGATACGCAGTATTTT. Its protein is CSVRVGLWRGEADTQYF.

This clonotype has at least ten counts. The CDR3 sequence is CASSLEDMVRYEQYF. The CDR3 bases are TGTGCCAGCAGCTTAGAAGATATGGTGCGGTACGAGCAGTACTTC. The chain uses TRBV7-2 and TRBJ2-7, with D hard to call. Trimming cost V 1 base and J 4 bases, with 14 bases left between them. The CDR3 loop spans 15 amino acids. The germline V gene has CDR1 SGHTA and CDR2 FQGNSA.

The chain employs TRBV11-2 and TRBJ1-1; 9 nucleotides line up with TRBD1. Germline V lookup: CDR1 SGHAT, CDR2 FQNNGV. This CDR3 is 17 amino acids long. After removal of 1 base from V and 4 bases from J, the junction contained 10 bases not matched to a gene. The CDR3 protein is CASSLAGSTGGVTEAFF. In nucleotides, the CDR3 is TGTGCCAGCAGCTTAGCGGGATCTACAGGGGGCGTCACTGAAGCTTTCTTT.

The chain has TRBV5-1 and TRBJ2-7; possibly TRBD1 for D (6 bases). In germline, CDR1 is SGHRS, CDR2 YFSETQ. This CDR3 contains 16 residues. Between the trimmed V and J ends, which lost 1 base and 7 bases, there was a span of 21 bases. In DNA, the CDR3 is TGCGCCAGCAGCTTGACCCTGACAGGAAGTAGGAATGAGCAGTACTTC. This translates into CASSLTLTGSRNEQYF.

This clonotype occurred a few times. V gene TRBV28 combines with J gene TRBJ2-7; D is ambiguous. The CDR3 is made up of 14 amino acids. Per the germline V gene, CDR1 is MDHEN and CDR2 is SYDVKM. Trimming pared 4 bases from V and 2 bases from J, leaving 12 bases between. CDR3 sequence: CASSSVYIPYEQYF. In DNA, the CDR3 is TGTGCCAGCAGTTCTGTTTACATCCCCTACGAGCAGTACTTC.

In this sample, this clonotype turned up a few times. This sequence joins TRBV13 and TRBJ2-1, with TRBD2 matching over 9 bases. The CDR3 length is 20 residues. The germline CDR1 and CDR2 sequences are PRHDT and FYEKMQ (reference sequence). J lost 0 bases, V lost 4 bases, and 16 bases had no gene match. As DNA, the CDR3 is TGTGCCAGCAGCTCCTCACAGACTAGCGGCCTTTTGAGCTCCTACAATGAGCAGTTCTTC. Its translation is CASSSSQTSGLLSSYNEQFF. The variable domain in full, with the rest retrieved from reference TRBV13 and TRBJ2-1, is AAGVIQSPRHLIKEKRETATLKCYPIPRHDTVYWYQQGPGQDPQFLISFYEKMQSDKGSIPDRFSAQQFSDYHSELNMSSLELGDSALYFCASSSSQTSGLLSSYNEQFFGPGTRLTVL.

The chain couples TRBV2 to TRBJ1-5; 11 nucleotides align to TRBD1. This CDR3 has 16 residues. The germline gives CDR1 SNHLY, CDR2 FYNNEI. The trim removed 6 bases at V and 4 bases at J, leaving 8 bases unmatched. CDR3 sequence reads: CASSPGGQGVNQPQHF. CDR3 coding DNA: TGTGCCAGCAGCCCAGGGGGACAGGGGGTGAATCAGCCCCAGCATTTT.

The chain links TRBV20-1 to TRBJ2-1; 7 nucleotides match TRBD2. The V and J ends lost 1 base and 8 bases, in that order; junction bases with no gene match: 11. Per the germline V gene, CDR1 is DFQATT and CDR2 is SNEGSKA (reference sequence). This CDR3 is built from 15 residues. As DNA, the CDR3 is TGCAGTGCTAGAGGTGGCGGGAGTCAACCGCATGAGCAGTTCTTC. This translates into CSARGGGSQPHEQFF.

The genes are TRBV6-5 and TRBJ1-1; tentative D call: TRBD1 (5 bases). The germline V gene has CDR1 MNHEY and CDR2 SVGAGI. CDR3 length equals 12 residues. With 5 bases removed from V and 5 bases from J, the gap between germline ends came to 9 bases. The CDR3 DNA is TGTGCCAGCAGTGGGGGAACGACTGAAGCTTTCTTT. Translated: CASSGGTTEAFF.

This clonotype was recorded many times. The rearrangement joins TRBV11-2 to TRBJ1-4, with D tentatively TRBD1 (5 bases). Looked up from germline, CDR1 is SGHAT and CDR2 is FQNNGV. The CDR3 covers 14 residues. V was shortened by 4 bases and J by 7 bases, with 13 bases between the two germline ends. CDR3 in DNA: TGTGCCAGCAGCTCACGGGGGATCCGTGAAAAACTGTTTTTT. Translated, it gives CASSSRGIREKLFF.